This TCR beta chain is from a study of low-dose radiotherapy and immunotherapy resistance in tumors. This clonotype was counted many times. As for time point: before trial treatment. First-strand cDNA relied on TRAV- and TRBV-specific primers spanning alpha and beta chains. TCR amplification used 20 to 25 PCR cycles, a constant-region primer and a V-primer adapter. One entry per CDR3 protein results from TCRdb running MiXCR on the reads. The sample carries tens of thousands of distinct CDR3 sequences, about 25% recorded once. Trimming stripped 11 bases from V and 3 bases from J, with 22 bases between. Germline values: CDR1 LNHDA, CDR2 SQIVND (reference sequence). This CDR3 region has 15 residues.

This chain connects TRBV19 to TRBJ1-2; possible D gene TRBD1, 5 bases. Specimen: PBMCs, collected before treatment. This clonotype was obtained from a male donor with rectosigmoid adenocarcinoma. The CDR3 coding sequence is TGTGCCTCCACAATTGCCGGGACTGGCGACTATGGCTACACCTTC. Encoded protein: CASTIAGTGDYGYTF.